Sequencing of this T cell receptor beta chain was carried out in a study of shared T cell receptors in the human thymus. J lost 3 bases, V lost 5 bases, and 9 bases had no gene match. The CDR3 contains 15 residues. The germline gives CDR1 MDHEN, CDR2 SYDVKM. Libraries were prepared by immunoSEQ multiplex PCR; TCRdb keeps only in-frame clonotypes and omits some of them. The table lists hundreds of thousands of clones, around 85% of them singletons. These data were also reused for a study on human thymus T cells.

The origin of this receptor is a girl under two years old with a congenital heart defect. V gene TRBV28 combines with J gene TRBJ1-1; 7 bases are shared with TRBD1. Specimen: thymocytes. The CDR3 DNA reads TGTGCCAGCAGTCTCGCCTCAGGGGGTTACACTGAAGCTTTCTTT. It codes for CASSLASGGYTEAFF.